This T cell receptor beta chain was identified in a study of shared clonotypes between healthy human individuals. Original processing methods: Junction-only sequences without quality scores were provided by ImmunoSEQ, so filtering was different. The assay was immunoSEQ multiplex PCR, and TCRdb's table has in-frame clones only and misses some. For V, J and clone size, that table is used; D and trimming come from the DNA. The sample yields fewer than 3 million clones, under 95% seen once. V lost 6 bases and J lost 0, with 24 bases in between. Germline V lookup: CDR1 MNHEY, CDR2 SMNVEV (reference sequence). CDR3 length: 18 amino acids.

The sequence was obtained from a young man in good health. Some clones in this sample may be carry-over from other donors' samples. The sequencing sample was made of naive CD4+ T cells from PBMCs. Subset denoted: CD45RA+ positively selected. The chain recombines TRBV27 with TRBJ2-7; TRBD2 might be the D (6 bases). CDR3 loop: CASSPEGLGSKHSYEQYF. In nucleotides, the CDR3 is TGTGCCAGCAGCCCGGAGGGTCTCGGCTCGAAACACTCCTACGAGCAGTACTTC.